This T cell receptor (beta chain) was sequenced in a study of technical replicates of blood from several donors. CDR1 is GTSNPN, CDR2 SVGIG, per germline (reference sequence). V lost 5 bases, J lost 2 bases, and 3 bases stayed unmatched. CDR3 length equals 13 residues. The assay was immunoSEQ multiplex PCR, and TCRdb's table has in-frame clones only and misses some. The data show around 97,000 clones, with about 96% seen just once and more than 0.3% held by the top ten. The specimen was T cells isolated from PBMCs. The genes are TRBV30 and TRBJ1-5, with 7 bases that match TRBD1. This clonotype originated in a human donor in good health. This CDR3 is CAWGQGGNQPQHF. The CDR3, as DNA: TGTGCCTGGGGTCAGGGGGGCAATCAGCCCCAGCATTTT.